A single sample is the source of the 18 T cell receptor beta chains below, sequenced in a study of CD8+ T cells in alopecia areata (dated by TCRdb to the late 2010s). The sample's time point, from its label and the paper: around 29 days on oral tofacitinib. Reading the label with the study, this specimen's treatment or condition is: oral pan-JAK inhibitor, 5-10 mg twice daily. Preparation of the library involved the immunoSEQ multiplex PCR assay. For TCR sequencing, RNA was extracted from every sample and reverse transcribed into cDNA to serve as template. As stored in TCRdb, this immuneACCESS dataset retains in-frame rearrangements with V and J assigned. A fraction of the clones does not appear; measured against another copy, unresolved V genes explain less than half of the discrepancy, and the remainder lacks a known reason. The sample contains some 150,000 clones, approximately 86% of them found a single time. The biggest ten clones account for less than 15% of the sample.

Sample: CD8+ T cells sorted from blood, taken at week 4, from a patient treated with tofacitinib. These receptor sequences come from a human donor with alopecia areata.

Here the CDR3 DNA reads TGCAGCGTTGCGGCTAGCGGGGTCGCCAGGGACGAGCAGTACTTC. Protein product: CSVAASGVARDEQYF. The chain carries TRBV29-1 and TRBJ2-7; the match to TRBD2 covers 9 bases. J lost 5 bases, V lost 4 bases, and 12 bases had no gene match. The length of the CDR3 is 15 residues. Germline CDR1 and CDR2: SQVTM and ANQGSEA.

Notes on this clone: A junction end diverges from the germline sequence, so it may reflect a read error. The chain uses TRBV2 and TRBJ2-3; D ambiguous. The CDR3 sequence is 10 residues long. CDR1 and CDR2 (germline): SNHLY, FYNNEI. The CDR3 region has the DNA TGTTCCAGCAGGTTAGATACGCAGTATTTT. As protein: CSSRLDTQYF.

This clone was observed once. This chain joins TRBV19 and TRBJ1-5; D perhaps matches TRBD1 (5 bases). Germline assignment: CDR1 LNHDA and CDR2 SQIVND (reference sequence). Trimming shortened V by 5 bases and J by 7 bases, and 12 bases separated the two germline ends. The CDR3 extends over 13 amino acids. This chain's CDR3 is CASSDSFGQPQHF. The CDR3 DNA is TGTGCCAGTAGTGACAGTTTCGGACAGCCCCAGCATTTT. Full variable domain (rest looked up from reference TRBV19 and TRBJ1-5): DGGITQSPKYLFRKEGQNVTLSCEQNLNHDAMYWYRQDPGQGLRLIYYSQIVNDFQKGDIAEGYSVSREKKESFPLTVTSAQKNPTAFYLCASSDSFGQPQHFGDGTRLSIL.

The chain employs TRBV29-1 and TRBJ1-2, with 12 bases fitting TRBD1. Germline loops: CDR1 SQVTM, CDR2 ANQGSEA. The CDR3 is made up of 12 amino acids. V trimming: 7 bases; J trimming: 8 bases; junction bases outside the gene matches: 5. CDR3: CSEGTGGGGYTF. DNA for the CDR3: TGCAGCGAAGGGACAGGGGGCGGGGGCTACACCTTC. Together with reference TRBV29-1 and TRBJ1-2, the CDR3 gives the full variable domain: SAVISQKPSRDICQRGTSLTIQCQVDSQVTMMFWYRQQPGQSLTLIATANQGSEATYESGFVIDKFPISRPNLTFSTLTVSNMSPEDSSIYLCSEGTGGGGYTFGSGTRLTVV.

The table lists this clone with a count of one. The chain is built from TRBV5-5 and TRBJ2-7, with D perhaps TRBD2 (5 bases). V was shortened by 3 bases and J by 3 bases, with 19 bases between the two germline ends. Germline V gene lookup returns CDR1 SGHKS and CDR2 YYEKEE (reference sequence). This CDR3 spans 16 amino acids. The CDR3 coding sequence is TGTGCCAGCAGCTGGTATCGGGTTGAGGGCCTCTACGAGCAGTACTTC. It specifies CASSWYRVEGLYEQYF.

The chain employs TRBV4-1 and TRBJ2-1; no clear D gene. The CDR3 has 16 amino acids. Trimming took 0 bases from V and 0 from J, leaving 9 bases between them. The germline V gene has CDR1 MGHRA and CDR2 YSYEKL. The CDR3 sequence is CASSQEIRSSYNEQFF. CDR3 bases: TGCGCCAGCAGCCAAGAAATAAGGAGCTCCTACAATGAGCAGTTCTTC.

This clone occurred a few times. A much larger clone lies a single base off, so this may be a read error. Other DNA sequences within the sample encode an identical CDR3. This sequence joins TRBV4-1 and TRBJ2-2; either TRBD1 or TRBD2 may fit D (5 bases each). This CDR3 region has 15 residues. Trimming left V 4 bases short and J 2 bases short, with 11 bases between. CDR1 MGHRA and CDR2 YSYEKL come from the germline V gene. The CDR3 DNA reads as TGCGCCAGCAGCCCGGGGACGTCCAACACCGGGGAGCTGTTTTTT. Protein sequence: CASSPGTSNTGELFF.

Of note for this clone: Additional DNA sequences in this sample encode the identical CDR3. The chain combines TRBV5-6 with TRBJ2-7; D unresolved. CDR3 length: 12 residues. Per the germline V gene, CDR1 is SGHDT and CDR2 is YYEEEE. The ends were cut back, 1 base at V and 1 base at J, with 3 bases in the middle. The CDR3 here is CASSLLSYEQYF. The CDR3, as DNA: TGTGCCAGCAGCTTGCTTTCCTACGAGCAGTACTTC.

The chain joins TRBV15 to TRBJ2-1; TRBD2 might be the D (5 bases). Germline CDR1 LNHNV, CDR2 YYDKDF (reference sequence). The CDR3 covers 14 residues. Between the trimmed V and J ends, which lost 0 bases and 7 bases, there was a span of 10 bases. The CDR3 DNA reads TGTGCCACCAGCAGAGATTATGGGGAGAATGAGCAGTTCTTC. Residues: CATSRDYGENEQFF.

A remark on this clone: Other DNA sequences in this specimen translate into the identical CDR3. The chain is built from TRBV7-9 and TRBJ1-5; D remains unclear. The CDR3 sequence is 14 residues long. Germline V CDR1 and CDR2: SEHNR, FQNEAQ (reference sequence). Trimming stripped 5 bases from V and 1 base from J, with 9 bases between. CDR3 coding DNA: TGTGCCAGCAGCCTTGACTCCAGCAATCAGCCCCAGCATTTT. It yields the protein CASSLDSSNQPQHF.

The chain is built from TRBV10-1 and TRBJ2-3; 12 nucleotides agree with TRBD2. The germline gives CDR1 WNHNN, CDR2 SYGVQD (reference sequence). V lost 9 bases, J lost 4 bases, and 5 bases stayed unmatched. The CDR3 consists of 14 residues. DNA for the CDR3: TGCGCCAGTGGCGGACTAGCGGGGTCAGATACGCAGTATTTT. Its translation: CASGGLAGSDTQYF.

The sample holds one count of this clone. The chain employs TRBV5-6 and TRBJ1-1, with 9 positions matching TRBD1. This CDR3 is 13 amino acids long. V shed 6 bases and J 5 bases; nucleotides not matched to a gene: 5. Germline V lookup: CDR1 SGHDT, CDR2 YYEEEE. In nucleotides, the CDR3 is TGTGCCAGCAATACAGGGGGCTATACTGAAGCTTTCTTT. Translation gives CASNTGGYTEAFF. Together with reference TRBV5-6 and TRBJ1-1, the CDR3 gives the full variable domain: DAGVTQSPTHLIKTRGQQVTLRCSPKSGHDTVSWYQQALGQGPQFIFQYYEEEERQRGNFPDRFSGHQFPNYSSELNVNALLLGDSALYLCASNTGGYTEAFFGQGTRLTVV.

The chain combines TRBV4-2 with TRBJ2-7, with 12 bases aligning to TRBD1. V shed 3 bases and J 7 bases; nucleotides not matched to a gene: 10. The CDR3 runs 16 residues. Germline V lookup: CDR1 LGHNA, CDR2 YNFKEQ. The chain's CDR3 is CASSHSVGQGAGEQYF. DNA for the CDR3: TGTGCCAGCAGCCACAGCGTGGGACAGGGGGCAGGGGAGCAGTACTTC.

CDR3 sequence: CAISESNREQYF. Here the CDR3 DNA reads TGTGCCATCAGTGAGTCGAACCGAGAGCAGTACTTC. The chain links TRBV10-3 to TRBJ2-7; D remains ambiguous. The CDR3 extends over 12 amino acids. Germline V CDR1 and CDR2: ENHRY, SYGVKD. Trimming took 0 bases from V and 7 from J, leaving 7 bases between them.

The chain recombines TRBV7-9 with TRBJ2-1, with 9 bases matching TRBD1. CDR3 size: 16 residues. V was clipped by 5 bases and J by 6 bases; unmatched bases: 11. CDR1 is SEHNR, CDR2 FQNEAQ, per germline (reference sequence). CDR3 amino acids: CASSLRTGTGSNEQFF. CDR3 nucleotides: TGTGCCAGCAGCCTAAGGACCGGGACAGGGTCCAATGAGCAGTTCTTC.

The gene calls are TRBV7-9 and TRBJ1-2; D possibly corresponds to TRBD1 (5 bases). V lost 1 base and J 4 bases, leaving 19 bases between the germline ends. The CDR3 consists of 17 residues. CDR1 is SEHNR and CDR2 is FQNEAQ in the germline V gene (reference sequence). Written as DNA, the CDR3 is TGTGCCAGCAGCTTAGGGCCAGGGCCCTCGGAGGGCTATGGCTACACCTTC. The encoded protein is CASSLGPGPSEGYGYTF.

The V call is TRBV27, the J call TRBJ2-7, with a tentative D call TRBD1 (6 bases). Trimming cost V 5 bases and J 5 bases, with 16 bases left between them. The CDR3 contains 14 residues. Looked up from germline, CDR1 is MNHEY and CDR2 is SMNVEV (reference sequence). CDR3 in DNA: TGTGCCAGCAGTACCGATTCACAGGGTAACGAGCAGTACTTC. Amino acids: CASSTDSQGNEQYF.

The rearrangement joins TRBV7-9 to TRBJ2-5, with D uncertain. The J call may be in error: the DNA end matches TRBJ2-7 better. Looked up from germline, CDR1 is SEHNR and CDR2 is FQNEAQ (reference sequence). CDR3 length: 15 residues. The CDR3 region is CASSSPTATGYEQYF. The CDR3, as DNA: TGTGCCAGCAGCTCCCCGACGGCTACCGGCTACGAGCAGTACTTC.